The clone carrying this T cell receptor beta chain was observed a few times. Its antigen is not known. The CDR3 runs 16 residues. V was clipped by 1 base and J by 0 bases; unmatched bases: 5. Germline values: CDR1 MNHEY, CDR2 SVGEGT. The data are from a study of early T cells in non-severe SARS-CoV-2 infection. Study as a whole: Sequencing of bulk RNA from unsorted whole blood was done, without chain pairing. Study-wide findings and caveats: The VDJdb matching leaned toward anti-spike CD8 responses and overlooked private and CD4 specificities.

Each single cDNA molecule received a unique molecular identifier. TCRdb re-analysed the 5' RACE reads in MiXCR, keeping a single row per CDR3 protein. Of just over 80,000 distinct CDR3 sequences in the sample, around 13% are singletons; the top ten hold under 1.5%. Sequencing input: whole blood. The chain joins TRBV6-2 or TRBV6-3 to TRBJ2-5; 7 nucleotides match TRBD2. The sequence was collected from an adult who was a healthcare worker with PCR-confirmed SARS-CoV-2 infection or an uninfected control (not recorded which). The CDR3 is CASSYWGGGYQETQYF. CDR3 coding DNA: TGTGCCAGCAGTTACTGGGGCGGGGGTTACCAAGAGACCCAGTACTTC.